This is a list of T cell receptor beta chains from one sample in a study of CXCR3-negative and CXCR3-positive naive CD8 T cells. TCRdb reprocessed the 5' RACE reads and reports one entry per CDR3 protein, with no DNA. Here the sample table reports 130,000 to 150,000 distinct CDR3 sequences. Input material: naive CXCR3+ CD8+ T cells from blood. These receptors all stem from a human donor in good health. Some clones in this sample may be carry-over from other donors' samples. Both conserved end residues are part of each CDR3.

TRBJ2-7,TRBV7-3,CASSLTGSDEQYF
TRBJ2-7,TRBV12-3/TRBV12-4,CASSPSAGYEQYF
TRBJ1-2,TRBV5-6,CASTQRQAVYGYTF
TRBJ1-1,TRBV5-1,CASSPDGDTEAFF
TRBJ1-5,TRBV7-3,CASSGGQGARSGQPQHF
TRBJ1-1,TRBV5-1,CASSLYGANTEAFF
TRBJ2-1,TRBV30,CAWRPGLAGGLVPYNEQFF
TRBJ2-7,TRBV29-1,CSVVGGGRQCFYEQYF
TRBJ2-1,TRBV7-2,CASVYEEYNEQFF
TRBJ2-3,TRBV5-1,CASSLAAGGQTDTQYF
TRBJ2-2,TRBV27,CASSSGTGIRTGELFF
TRBJ2-7,TRBV29-1,CSVRPDSYEQYF
TRBJ2-2,TRBV27,CASSFGSELFF
TRBJ2-3,TRBV4-3,CASSPSASSTDTQYF
TRBJ2-1,TRBV29-1,CSAPDRILHNEQFF
TRBJ2-7,TRBV29-1,CSARQGTSDEQYF
TRBJ1-5,TRBV20-1,CSARVGASNQPQHF
TRBJ2-1,TRBV20-1,CSAPRGLAGGNEQFF
TRBJ1-6,TRBV5-1,CASSLSGQGYYGNSPLHF
TRBJ1-4,TRBV21-1,CASSKPTGNEKLFF
TRBJ2-7,TRBV6-5,CASSYKPGFSYEQYF
TRBJ1-2,TRBV30,CAWIVWGGTYGYTF
TRBJ2-1,TRBV19,CASALRGPRNEQFF
TRBJ2-1,TRBV7-2,CASSLPREGPVYEQFF
TRBJ2-5,TRBV7-8,CASRRQGEETQYF
TRBJ1-1,TRBV6-5,CASSPWAGNTEAFF
TRBJ1-2,TRBV29-1,CSSTQWDRGDGYTF
TRBJ2-1,TRBV12-3/TRBV12-4,CASMAPGQGINEQFF
TRBJ2-7,TRBV5-1,CASSFYRGAASYEQYF
TRBJ2-1,TRBV21-1,CARRSRTYNEQFF
TRBJ2-7,TRBV5-6,CASSLGWQSYEQYF
TRBJ2-1,TRBV4-3,CASSQDLGLAGNEQFF
TRBJ2-7,TRBV4-3,CPSSQDPPQGFPYEQYF
TRBJ2-6,TRBV12-3/TRBV12-4,CASSTLGGSSLSGANVLTF
TRBJ2-1,TRBV20-1,CSAKQGYEQFF
TRBJ1-2,TRBV4-2,CASSQDKEQFYGYTF
TRBJ2-1,TRBV7-3,CASSSGSDGEQFF
TRBJ1-5,TRBV7-9,CASSSGVQGWSNQPQHF
TRBJ2-3,TRBV11-3,CASSLGRAADTQYF
TRBJ2-1,TRBV6-6,CASSWIATGDDNEQFF
TRBJ2-7,TRBV6-2/TRBV6-3,CASSYYLEQYF
TRBJ1-4,TRBV20-1,CSARVADNEKLFF
TRBJ2-1,TRBV29-1,CGVEGPLSYNEQFF
TRBJ2-2,TRBV24-1,CATSDLWEGELFF
TRBJ2-2,TRBV12-3/TRBV12-4,CAQFANTGELFF
TRBJ2-6,TRBV7-9,CASSLELPGANVLTF
TRBJ2-5,TRBV11-2,CASLMGSGETQYF
TRBJ1-2,TRBV29-1,CSVAFVPGPYGYTF
TRBJ2-7,TRBV9,CASSSTGISEQYF
TRBJ2-7,TRBV28,CASSFQLGVMYEQYF